These T cell receptor beta chains were read from a single sample in a study of blood T cells in healthy people across ages. TCRdb passed the 5' RACE reads through MiXCR, listing each CDR3 protein once. Of approximately 2,000,000 distinct CDR3 sequences listed, about 39% are singletons. Input material: blood. Receptor source: a human donor in good health. CDR3s leave out the opening cysteine and the closing phenylalanine or tryptophan. Rows give clone size only sometimes, using once, few, many, or a class for an expanded clone.

CDR3 | J | size | V
ASRPAGQGSYEQY | TRBJ2-7 | few | TRBV6-6
ASSLLPGEPYNEQF | TRBJ2-1 | NA | TRBV28
ASSRGQAFNGYT | TRBJ1-2 | NA | TRBV7-2
ASSSIRGRSKGTDTQY | TRBJ2-3 | NA | TRBV7-8
ASSPRTGGHEKLF | TRBJ1-4 | many | TRBV28
ASSTLAVITDTQY | TRBJ2-3 | NA | TRBV9
SVERTAGNEQY | TRBJ2-4 | NA | TRBV29-1
ASTGGLNIQY | TRBJ2-4 | NA | TRBV2
ASSSDRASYNEQF | TRBJ2-1 | many | TRBV7-9
ASSRPDRGVDGYT | TRBJ1-2 | NA | TRBV28
ASSPLTGAGSYEQY | TRBJ2-7 | NA | TRBV5-1
ASSVNLRTGIYEQY | TRBJ2-7 | NA | TRBV9
ASSLFLRGETQY | TRBJ2-5 | many | TRBV12-3/TRBV12-4
ASSRHLAGQRQETQY | TRBJ2-5 | NA | TRBV4-1
ASSSTLNNEQF | TRBJ2-1 | few | TRBV6-2/TRBV6-3
ASSVPGASGGGETQY | TRBJ2-5 | NA | TRBV7-2
SALTGDRISEAF | TRBJ1-1 | few | TRBV20-1
ASSPRQSGGDFLTEQF | TRBJ2-1 | NA | TRBV9
ASSEWNSGATTDTQY | TRBJ2-3 | NA | TRBV25-1
ASGLGPAGEQF | TRBJ2-1 | NA | TRBV12-5
SAPGLGGNEQF | TRBJ2-1 | many | TRBV29-1
AGSVSLAGGHKETQY | TRBJ2-5 | NA | TRBV12-3/TRBV12-4
ASSLAPRTVSWNSPLH | TRBJ1-6 | few | TRBV5-6
ASNPGDDYEQY | TRBJ2-7 | NA | TRBV12-3/TRBV12-4
SATYPGQTYEQY | TRBJ2-7 | many | TRBV20-1
AISLTGEGSYNSPLH | TRBJ1-6 | NA | TRBV10-3
ASSLDPRGDTYEQY | TRBJ2-7 | NA | TRBV7-2
SARRGRDERAREQY | TRBJ2-7 | NA | TRBV20-1
ASSDTGVPSYEQF | TRBJ2-1 | NA | TRBV12-3/TRBV12-4
ASSYDATGVFNSYEQY | TRBJ2-7 | NA | TRBV11-3
ASSPTGAYYGELF | TRBJ2-2 | once | TRBV7-2
ANPSGPRYNEQF | TRBJ2-1 | NA | TRBV12-3/TRBV12-4
ASSPLQGPNEKLF | TRBJ1-4 | many | TRBV12-3/TRBV12-4
ASSHLSGTSSYT | TRBJ1-2 | few | TRBV5-6
AWSEDMNTEAF | TRBJ1-1 | NA | TRBV30
SALGKETQY | TRBJ2-5 | NA | TRBV20-1
ATSRAVVRGVFQF | TRBJ2-1 | NA | TRBV15
ASSQFAEDPSYEQY | TRBJ2-7 | NA | TRBV4-3
ASSQIDSGTQY | TRBJ2-3 | NA | TRBV4-1
SVNGLGDNFSEQY | NA | few | TRBV29-1
ASSYDSYQPQH | TRBJ1-5 | few | TRBV6-2/TRBV6-3